The T cell receptor (beta chain) under discussion was sequenced for a study of cytomegalovirus exposure and HLA in healthy donors. Study findings and constraints: The study listed roughly 160 cytomegalovirus-associated TCR beta chains.

The CDR3 runs 15 residues. Germline lookup yields CDR1 MNHGY and CDR2 SVAAGI. V was cut by 4 bases and J by 4 bases, with 13 bases left in between. Regarding this clone: Its target is unknown.

Only in-frame clones appear in the TCRdb table, and some are missing; sequencing was by immunoSEQ multiplex PCR. In the table there are fewer than 400,000 clones, roughly 85% of which are singletons. The sequenced sample was PBMCs. The chain joins TRBV6-9 to TRBJ2-2; D is uncertain. This clonotype was obtained from a woman younger than 30 in good health and CMV-seronegative. CDR3: CASSCELRSTGELFF. Here the CDR3 DNA reads TGTGCCAGCAGTTGTGAACTCCGGAGCACCGGGGAGCTGTTTTTT.